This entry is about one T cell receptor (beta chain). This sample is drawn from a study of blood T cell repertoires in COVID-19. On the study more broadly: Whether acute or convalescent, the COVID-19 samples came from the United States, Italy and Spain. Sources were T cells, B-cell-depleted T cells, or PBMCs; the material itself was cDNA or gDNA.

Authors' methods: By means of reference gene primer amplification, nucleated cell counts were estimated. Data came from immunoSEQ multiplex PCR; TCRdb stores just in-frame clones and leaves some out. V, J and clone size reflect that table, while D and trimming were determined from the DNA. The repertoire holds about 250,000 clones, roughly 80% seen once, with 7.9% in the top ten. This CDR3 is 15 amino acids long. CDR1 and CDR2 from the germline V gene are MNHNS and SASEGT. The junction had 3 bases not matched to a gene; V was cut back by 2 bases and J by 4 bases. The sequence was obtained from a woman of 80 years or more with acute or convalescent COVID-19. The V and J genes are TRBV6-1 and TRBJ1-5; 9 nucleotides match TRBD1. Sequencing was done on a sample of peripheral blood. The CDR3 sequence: CASSEQGQGNQPQHF. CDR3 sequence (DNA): TGTGCCAGCAGTGAACAGGGACAGGGTAATCAGCCCCAGCATTTT.